Listed below are T cell receptor beta chains from one sample, sequenced in a study of shared clonotypes between healthy human individuals. Sequencing used immunoSEQ multiplex PCR; TCRdb keeps in-frame clones, though not all of them. The sample has about 1.5 million clones, under 99% seen once. Sequencing was performed on naive CD4+ T cells sorted from blood. These receptor sequences come from a man aged 30 to 39 in good health. Each CDR3 is given with its conserved first and last residue. A D gene is named only where the DNA matches it firmly. A row's size may be missing; if present it is once, few, many or a size class.

>TRBV28|TRBD1|-|TRBJ1-2
TGTGCCAGCAAAATTGTAGGGGGCGCCGGGGGCTACACCTTC
CASKIVGGAGGYTF
>TRBV11-3|-|-|TRBJ2-2
TGTGCCAGCAGCTTAAATCCCTACACCGGGGAGCTGTTTTTT
CASSLNPYTGELFF
>TRBV5-4|-|-|TRBJ2-7
TGTGCCAGCAGAAGGGACTTGAGCTCCTACGAGCAGTACTTC
CASRRDLSSYEQYF
>TRBV5-4|TRBD1|-|TRBJ1-1
TGTGCCAGCAGCTTGAGAGGGACAGGGCCAGCTTTCTTT
CASSLRGTGPAFF
>TRBV5-4|-|-|TRBJ1-4
TGTGCCAGCAGCTTTTCCGGTGCAACTAATGAAAAACTGTTTTTT
CASSFSGATNEKLFF
>TRBV5-4|-|-|TRBJ2-5
TGTGCCAGCAGCTTGGCGGGTTCTGGAGAGACCCAGTACTTC
CASSLAGSGETQYF
>TRBV5-1|-|-|TRBJ2-1
TGCGCCAGCAACCCGGGGTTAGCGGACTACAATGAGCAGTTCTTC
CASNPGLADYNEQFF
>TRBV4-3|TRBD2|-|TRBJ2-2
TGCGCCAGCAGCCAAGGGGTGGGACTAGGTTACACCGGGGAGCTGTTTTTT
CASSQGVGLGYTGELFF
>TRBV4-1|-|few|TRBJ2-7
TGCGCCAGCAGCCAAGTTGACATGGGATTTACCGGGGCCAACGAGCAGTACTTC
CASSQVDMGFTGANEQYF
>TRBV19|TRBD2|-|TRBJ2-2
TGTGCCAGTAGTAGTCTAGCGGGAGGCCCGGGGGAGCTGTTTTTT
CASSSLAGGPGELFF
>TRBV21-1|-|-|TRBJ2-6
TGTGCCAGCATGACTGGGGCCAACGTCCTGACTTTC
CASMTGANVLTF
>TRBV19|-|-|TRBJ2-1
TGTGCCAGTAGTATAAATGGGGCGGTAGGCAATGAGCAGTTCTTC
CASSINGAVGNEQFF
>TRBV10-2|-|-|TRBJ1-2
TGCGCCAGCAGTGAGTCGATAGGACGGCGGATGGCTTATGGCTACACCTTC
CASSESIGRRMAYGYTF
>TRBV18|TRBD2|-|TRBJ2-2
TGTGCCAGCTCACCACCGGGACTAGCGGGAGGAAACACCGGGGAGCTGTTTTTT
CASSPPGLAGGNTGELFF